The T cell receptor (beta chain) under discussion was sequenced for a study of blood T cell repertoires in COVID-19. Across the study: Material from acute and convalescent COVID-19 was sourced from the United States, Italy and Spain. PBMCs, B-cell-depleted T cells, or T cells were the source of the cDNA or gDNA that made up the material.

The CDR3 contains 16 residues. Germline loops: CDR1 SGHTA, CDR2 FQGNSA. The V segment lost 3 bases and the J segment 3 bases; nucleotides outside the gene matches: 7. The protocol was immunoSEQ multiplex PCR, while the TCRdb copy is restricted to in-frame clones and leaves out a portion. The sample shows about 66,000 clones, about 88% of them seen only once. The receptor was derived from a man aged 65 to 79 with acute or convalescent COVID-19. Sequenced sample: peripheral blood. The rearrangement joins TRBV7-2 to TRBJ2-1; 8 positions match TRBD2. The CDR3 DNA is TGTGCCAGCAGCTTTTTCCCGGGGGGGAACTACAATGAGCAGTTCTTC. It specifies CASSFFPGGNYNEQFF. The variable domain in full, with the rest retrieved from reference TRBV7-2 and TRBJ2-1, is GAGVSQSPSNKVTEKGKDVELRCDPISGHTALYWYRQSLGQGLEFLIYFQGNSAPDKSGLPSDRFSAERTGGSVSTLTIQRTQQEDSAVYLCASSFFPGGNYNEQFFGPGTRLTVL.